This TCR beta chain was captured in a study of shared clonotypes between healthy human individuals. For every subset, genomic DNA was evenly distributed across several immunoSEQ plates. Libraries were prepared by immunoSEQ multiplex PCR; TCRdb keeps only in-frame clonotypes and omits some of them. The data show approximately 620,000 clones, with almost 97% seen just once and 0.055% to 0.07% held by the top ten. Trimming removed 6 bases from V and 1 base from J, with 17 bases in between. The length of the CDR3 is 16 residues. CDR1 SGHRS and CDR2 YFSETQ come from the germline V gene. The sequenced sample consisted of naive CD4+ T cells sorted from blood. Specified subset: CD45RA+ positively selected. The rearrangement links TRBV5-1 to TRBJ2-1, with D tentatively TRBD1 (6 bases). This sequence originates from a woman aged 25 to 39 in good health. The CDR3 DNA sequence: TGCGCCAGCAATATACAACAGGGCCCTTCCTACAATGAGCAGTTCTTC. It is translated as CASNIQQGPSYNEQFF.